A single sample gave rise to the 29 T cell receptor beta chains below, sequenced in a study of regulatory T cells in long-lasting Graves disease. Researchers made TCR beta libraries by using iRepertoire HTBI primers and running Arm-PCR on CDR3 regions. TCRdb passed the multiplex PCR reads through MiXCR, listing each CDR3 protein once. The table has approximately 440,000 distinct CDR3 sequences, 15% to 20% seen once; the top ten hold 12%. Sample time point: newly diagnosed GD, antithyroid drugs for less than 3 months. PBMC RNA was the source of the TCR library. This sample was also put to use in a study of T cells in Graves' hyperthyroidism and ophthalmopathy.

The starting material was peripheral blood mononuclear cells (PBMCs), obtained at new diagnosis, from a patient treated with antithyroid drugs. Receptors originate from a man aged 35-49 years with Graves disease.

The chain carries TRBV19 and TRBJ2-1; 12 nucleotides agree with TRBD2. This CDR3 is built from 15 residues. CDR1 is LNHDA, CDR2 SQIVND, per germline (reference sequence). Trimming removed 4 bases from V and 7 bases from J; junction bases left unmatched: 5. DNA of the CDR3: TGTGCCAGTAGTACTAGCGGGAGGGTTAGGAATGAGCAGTTCTTC. Translated: CASSTSGRVRNEQFF.

There are many counts of this clonotype. V gene TRBV20-1 combines with J gene TRBJ1-1; D is ambiguous. The V end was cut by 2 bases, the J end by 8 bases, with 12 bases between. The CDR3 has 12 residues. Germline V CDR1 and CDR2: DFQATT, SNEGSKA (reference sequence). CDR3 sequence: CSARSWSTEAFF. The CDR3 bases are TGCAGTGCTAGAAGTTGGAGCACAGAAGCTTTCTTT.

This sequence joins TRBV7-9 and TRBJ1-6, with D maybe TRBD1 (5 bases). Germline assignment: CDR1 SEHNR and CDR2 FQNEAQ (reference sequence). V was cut by 5 bases and J by 9 bases, with 14 bases left in between. The CDR3 length is 14 residues. The CDR3, as DNA: TGTGCCAGCAGCCTCACGGGGGTTGGTTCACCCCTCCACTTT. The encoded protein is CASSLTGVGSPLHF.

This clonotype was seen a single time. A read error may explain this, as a much larger clone is one base away. The V gene is TRBV18, the J gene TRBJ2-1; 9 bases align to TRBD1. With 2 bases clipped from V and 10 bases from J, the junction kept 3 bases outside the gene matches. Germline CDR1 is KGHSH and CDR2 is LQKENI. The length of the CDR3 is 13 residues. The CDR3 loop is CASSPMTGGEQFF. The CDR3, as DNA: TGTGCCAGCTCACCAATGACAGGGGGGGAGCAGTTCTTC.

This clonotype was found a few times. One end of the junction varies from germline; a read error may be responsible. The V and J genes are TRBV28 and TRBJ1-1, with D possibly matching TRBD1 (5 bases). The germline V gene has CDR1 MDHEN and CDR2 SYDVKM. The CDR3 has 11 residues. The CDR3 is CVGAKKTEVFF. CDR3 DNA: TGTGTAGGGGCGAAAAAGACTGAAGTTTTCTTT.

To note about this clonotype: This may come from a read error, since a much larger clone is one base off. This chain links TRBV6-1 with TRBJ2-1; 7 bases line up with TRBD2. Germline CDR1 MNHNS, CDR2 SASEGT. The CDR3 is made up of 13 amino acids. The ends lost 8 bases at V and 0 bases at J; junction bases unmatched: 1. The CDR3 protein is CASCGSSYNEQFF. CDR3 DNA: TGTGCCAGCTGCGGGAGCTCCTACAATGAGCAGTTCTTC.

The table lists this clonotype with a few counts. The genes are TRBV2 and TRBJ1-3; D possibly corresponds to TRBD1 (6 bases). The CDR3 is made up of 14 amino acids. Looked up from germline, CDR1 is SNHLY and CDR2 is FYNNEI. With 6 bases removed from V and 2 bases from J, the gap between germline ends came to 11 bases. CDR3 nucleotides: TGTGCCAGCAGGAGGACAGAAACTGGAAACACCATATATTTT. Amino acids: CASRRTETGNTIYF.

The rearrangement uses TRBV2 and TRBJ1-2, with D unresolved. V dropped 3 bases and J dropped 7 bases, with 15 bases sitting between them. Germline values: CDR1 SNHLY, CDR2 FYNNEI. This CDR3 contains 14 residues. This chain's CDR3 is CASSDLSSATGYTF. CDR3 bases: TGTGCCAGCAGTGATTTAAGTTCAGCGACTGGCTACACCTTC.

Many counts were recorded for this clonotype. The chain recombines TRBV7-9 with TRBJ2-1, with 7 nucleotides matching TRBD2. This CDR3 has 15 amino acids. J was trimmed by 4 bases and V by 4 bases; bases with no gene match: 7. The germline V gene has CDR1 SEHNR and CDR2 FQNEAQ (reference sequence). The CDR3 DNA sequence: TGTGCCAGCAGCTCAGAGCGGGGATCGTACAATGAGCAGTTCTTC. Translation gives CASSSERGSYNEQFF.

In this sample, this clonotype turned up many times. The chain joins TRBV7-9 to TRBJ2-1, with 13 nucleotides matching TRBD2. Trimming removed 5 bases from V and 7 bases from J; junction bases left unmatched: 5. The CDR3 consists of 15 residues. Germline values: CDR1 SEHNR, CDR2 FQNEAQ (reference sequence). CDR3 residues: CASSPTSGRRNEQFF. The CDR3 nucleotides read TGTGCCAGCAGCCCGACTAGCGGGAGGCGGAATGAGCAGTTCTTC.

This clonotype was seen at least ten times. J is TRBJ2-7 and V is TRBV5-1; 9 positions agree with TRBD1. Germline V lookup: CDR1 SGHRS, CDR2 YFSETQ. There are 18 residues in the CDR3. V was clipped by 0 bases and J by 0 bases; unmatched bases: 10. The CDR3 nucleotides read TGCGCCAGCAGCTTGGCCGGGACAGGGATTACGAGCTCCTACGAGCAGTACTTC. Translated, it gives CASSLAGTGITSSYEQYF.

This clonotype was recorded a few times. The gene calls are TRBV6-5 and TRBJ1-1; 7 nucleotides align to TRBD1. CDR3 size: 16 residues. Germline lookup yields CDR1 MNHEY and CDR2 SVGAGI. The junction had 14 bases not matched to a gene; V was cut back by 4 bases and J by 6 bases. The DNA for the CDR3 is TGTGCCAGCAGTTCGCATGGGACAGTCGGTGGCCCTGAAGCTTTCTTT. It codes for CASSSHGTVGGPEAFF.

This clonotype showed up many times. The chain carries TRBV20-1 and TRBJ2-7, with 9 bases lining up with TRBD2. The CDR3 consists of 16 residues. Germline V gives CDR1 DFQATT, CDR2 SNEGSKA (reference sequence). V was pared by 3 bases and J by 3 bases, with 12 bases of the junction left unmatched. Written as DNA, the CDR3 is TGCAGTGCTAGGGATGAACTAGCGGGCGTAATCTACGAGCAGTACTTC. It yields the protein CSARDELAGVIYEQYF.

The chain joins TRBV5-1 to TRBJ1-4; D is perhaps TRBD1 (6 bases). The CDR3 is 14 residues long. The germline gives CDR1 SGHRS, CDR2 YFSETQ. Trimming removed 4 bases from V and 8 bases from J, with 15 bases in between. The CDR3 spells CASSVSGAQEKLFF. The CDR3, as DNA: TGCGCCAGCAGCGTGTCAGGGGCACAAGAAAAACTGTTTTTT.

Many counts were recorded for this clonotype. The chain uses TRBV3-1 and TRBJ2-7; 7 nucleotides match TRBD1. The V segment lost 5 bases and the J segment 0 bases; nucleotides outside the gene matches: 13. Germline V gene data show CDR1 as LGHDT and CDR2 as YNNKEL (reference sequence). The CDR3 has 17 amino acids. CDR3 in amino acids: CASSSSQTGVGSYEQYF. CDR3 in DNA: TGTGCCAGCAGCTCCTCCCAAACAGGGGTAGGCTCCTACGAGCAGTACTTC.

There are many counts of this clonotype. V and J are TRBV5-1 and TRBJ2-7; 9 positions match TRBD2. The CDR3 length is 16 residues. Germline CDR1 is SGHRS and CDR2 is YFSETQ. The trim removed 4 bases at V and 4 bases at J, leaving 12 bases unmatched. CDR3 coding DNA: TGCGCCAGCAGCCCAGGGAACGCGGGAGGGGGATACGAGCAGTACTTC. It yields the protein CASSPGNAGGGYEQYF. The full variable domain, its missing parts supplied by reference TRBV5-1 and TRBJ2-7, is KAGVTQTPRYLIKTRGQQVTLSCSPISGHRSVSWYQQTPGQGLQFLFEYFSETQRNKGNFPGRFSGRQFSNSRSEMNVSTLELGDSALYLCASSPGNAGGGYEQYFGPGTRLTVT.

This clonotype appeared many times. The chain uses TRBV27 and TRBJ2-7; D is perhaps TRBD1 or TRBD2 (5 bases each). Looked up from germline, CDR1 is MNHEY and CDR2 is SMNVEV (reference sequence). V was clipped by 2 bases and J by 0 bases, with 11 bases between them. The CDR3 is 15 amino acids. DNA for the CDR3: TGTGCCAGCAGTTTACGGGACGGCTTCTCCTACGAGCAGTACTTC. Amino acids: CASSLRDGFSYEQYF.

The rearrangement links TRBV2 to TRBJ2-1, with 7 bases identical to TRBD2. The germline V gene encodes CDR1 SNHLY and CDR2 FYNNEI. The V gene end was trimmed by 4 bases and the J gene end by 6 bases; junction bases not matched to a gene: 3. The CDR3 loop spans 13 amino acids. The chain's CDR3 is CASSGTRGNEQFF. CDR3 in DNA: TGTGCCAGCAGTGGGACTAGAGGCAATGAGCAGTTCTTC.

The J gene is TRBJ1-4, the V gene TRBV20-1; the D is unclear. CDR3 length equals 14 residues. Germline V gene lookup returns CDR1 DFQATT and CDR2 SNEGSKA (reference sequence). V dropped 0 bases and J dropped 6 bases, with 11 bases sitting between them. The CDR3 bases are TGCAGTGCTAGAGAGAGTACAGTCGATGAAAAACTGTTTTTT. It yields the protein CSARESTVDEKLFF.

This clonotype was picked up a small number of times. The chain carries TRBV2 and TRBJ2-7, with 14 bases identical to TRBD2. J was trimmed by 6 bases and V by 6 bases; bases with no gene match: 4. The CDR3 length is 14 residues. Germline V gives CDR1 SNHLY, CDR2 FYNNEI. The CDR3 loop is CASSGTSGSSEQYF. The CDR3 nucleotides are TGTGCCAGCAGCGGGACTAGCGGGAGTAGCGAGCAGTACTTC.

This clonotype was counted ten times or more. The DNA for the CDR3 is TGCAGTGCTCCAACGACTAGCGGGAGGGCCGGGACCGGGGAGCTGTTTTTT. This gives the protein CSAPTTSGRAGTGELFF. The V call is TRBV20-1, the J call TRBJ2-2, with 14 bases fitting TRBD2. The length of the CDR3 is 17 residues. Looked up from germline, CDR1 is DFQATT and CDR2 is SNEGSKA (reference sequence). The ends lost 5 bases at V and 5 bases at J; junction bases unmatched: 10.

This clonotype has a count of ten or more. This chain connects TRBV12-3 or TRBV12-4 to TRBJ2-1, with 7 nucleotides matching TRBD2. The CDR3 consists of 15 residues. The trim removed 3 bases at V and 5 bases at J, leaving 7 bases unmatched. The CDR3 coding sequence is TGTGCCAGCAGTTTGAGGCGGGAGTCCCACAATGAGCAGTTCTTC. Translating it yields CASSLRRESHNEQFF.

This clonotype appeared many times. The chain has TRBV28 and TRBJ2-7; D remains unclear. CDR3 length: 13 amino acids. V was shortened by 5 bases and J by 5 bases, with 13 bases between the two germline ends. In germline, CDR1 is MDHEN, CDR2 SYDVKM. CDR3: CASSPPRYDEQYF. CDR3 in DNA: TGTGCCAGCAGTCCCCCCCGGTATGACGAGCAGTACTTC.

The gene calls are TRBV25-1 and TRBJ2-2; D is perhaps TRBD2 (5 bases). Germline lookup yields CDR1 MGHDK and CDR2 SYGVNS. Between the trimmed V and J ends, which lost 6 bases and 2 bases, there was a span of 16 bases. This CDR3 is built from 16 residues. CDR3 residues: CASSSRGSFNTGELFF. CDR3 coding DNA: TGTGCCAGCAGCTCCCGAGGGAGTTTCAACACCGGGGAGCTGTTTTTT.

This clonotype was seen repeatedly, ten times or more. This chain connects TRBV6-9 to TRBJ2-7, with D unclear. The CDR3 is 14 residues long. The V gene lost 3 bases and the J gene lost 0 bases, with 9 bases spanning the gap. The germline gives CDR1 MNHGY, CDR2 SVAAGI. The DNA for the CDR3 is TGTGCCAGCAGTTACGGACCAAGCTCCTACGAGCAGTACTTC. This encodes CASSYGPSSYEQYF.

The chain combines TRBV24-1 with TRBJ1-6; no clear D. Germline V gene lookup returns CDR1 KGHDR and CDR2 SFDVKD. V was clipped by 5 bases and J by 10 bases, with 14 bases between them. The CDR3 totals 14 residues. The CDR3 DNA is TGTGCCACCAGTGGGGCGGCCCTCGGATCACCCCTCCACTTT. Translated, it gives CATSGAALGSPLHF.

This clonotype was counted a few times. The J gene is TRBJ1-5, the V gene TRBV7-9; a weak D match, TRBD1 (5 bases). The CDR3 loop spans 15 amino acids. Germline-derived CDR1 and CDR2 are SEHNR and FQNEAQ (reference sequence). The germline V and J ends were trimmed by 1 base and 2 bases, with 9 bases remaining between them. DNA of the CDR3: TGTGCCAGCAGCTTAGGTTGGGGGGGCAATCAGCCCCAGCATTTT. Its translation is CASSLGWGGNQPQHF.

The rearrangement links TRBV6-9 to TRBJ1-1, with D uncertain. Germline CDR1 is MNHGY and CDR2 is SVAAGI. With 3 bases removed from V and 7 bases from J, the gap between germline ends came to 9 bases. There are 12 residues in the CDR3. CDR3 coding DNA: TGTGCCAGCAGTTACCGGGGAGTTGAAGCTTTCTTT. Protein sequence: CASSYRGVEAFF.

This clonotype was seen many times. CDR3 DNA sequence: TGTGCCACCAGTGATCCCCGACTAGCTGCCACAGATACGCAGTATTTT. Translated, it gives CATSDPRLAATDTQYF. This chain uses TRBV24-1 with TRBJ2-3; 7 bases agree with TRBD2. CDR1 and CDR2 from the germline V gene are KGHDR and SFDVKD. The junction had 7 bases not matched to a gene; V was cut back by 3 bases and J by 2 bases. The CDR3 consists of 16 residues.